Below are 25 T cell receptor beta chains sequenced from a single sample in a study of control samples from healthy donors and cancer patients. Clones were sequenced by immunoSEQ multiplex PCR, and TCRdb holds only the in-frame ones, with some missing. The table lists about 58,000 clones, around 94% of them singletons. The sequenced material came from blood. These receptors originate from a man aged 25 to 40 in good health.

This clone was found once. The chain employs TRBV19 and TRBJ1-1, with TRBD1 as a possible D gene (5 bases). V lost 3 bases and J lost 1, with 12 bases in between. CDR3 length: 15 residues. Germline CDR1 LNHDA, CDR2 SQIVND (reference sequence). In DNA, the CDR3 is TGTGCCAGTAGTATTGGGGCATGGACGAACACTGAAGCTTTCTTT. It specifies CASSIGAWTNTEAFF.

This clone has a single count. V usage is TRBV5-4 and J usage is TRBJ1-2, with 9 nucleotides matching TRBD1. V was clipped by 1 base and J by 6 bases; unmatched bases: 1. Per germline, CDR1 SGHNT and CDR2 YYREEE (reference sequence). CDR3 length: 13 residues. The CDR3 DNA sequence: TGTGCCAGCAGCTTGACAGGGGGCGATGGCTACACCTTC. As protein: CASSLTGGDGYTF.

CDR3 DNA sequence: TGCGCCAGCAGACCCGAAGGGGCCGCGGGTGAAAAACTGTTTTTT. Its translation: CASRPEGAAGEKLFF. This chain uses TRBV5-1 with TRBJ1-4, with D possibly TRBD1 on 5 matching bases. Trimming left V 5 bases short and J 7 bases short, with 18 bases between. Germline-derived CDR1 and CDR2 are SGHRS and YFSETQ. The CDR3 consists of 15 residues. The variable domain in full, completed from reference TRBV5-1 and TRBJ1-4, reads KAGVTQTPRYLIKTRGQQVTLSCSPISGHRSVSWYQQTPGQGLQFLFEYFSETQRNKGNFPGRFSGRQFSNSRSEMNVSTLELGDSALYLCASRPEGAAGEKLFFGSGTQLSVL.

The V and J genes are TRBV7-6 and TRBJ1-1; D ambiguous. Trimming took 4 bases from V and 3 from J, leaving 15 bases between them. CDR1 and CDR2 (germline): SGHVS, FNYEAQ. This CDR3 is built from 15 residues. Written as DNA, the CDR3 is TGTGCCAGCAGCTCCATTCGCCCTGGCGACACTGAAGCTTTCTTT. Translating it yields CASSSIRPGDTEAFF.

This clone was detected once. The chain carries TRBV19 and TRBJ1-4; 8 nucleotides align to TRBD1. The V gene end was trimmed by 6 bases and the J gene end by 1 base; junction bases not matched to a gene: 4. The CDR3 is 15 amino acids. Germline assignment: CDR1 LNHDA and CDR2 SQIVND (reference sequence). DNA of the CDR3: TGTGCCAGTAGAGGGACAGGAGGAACTAATGAAAAACTGTTTTTT. Protein: CASRGTGGTNEKLFF. Combining the CDR3 with reference TRBV19 and TRBJ1-4 gives the whole variable domain DGGITQSPKYLFRKEGQNVTLSCEQNLNHDAMYWYRQDPGQGLRLIYYSQIVNDFQKGDIAEGYSVSREKKESFPLTVTSAQKNPTAFYLCASRGTGGTNEKLFFGSGTQLSVL.

This clone was picked up a small number of times. V is TRBV30 and J is TRBJ1-4; 12 bases align to TRBD1. This CDR3 region has 14 residues. The V gene end was trimmed by 2 bases and the J gene end by 10 bases; junction bases not matched to a gene: 5. Germline CDR1 GTSNPN, CDR2 SVGIG (reference sequence). CDR3 protein: CAWSMGQGARKLFF. As DNA, the CDR3 is TGTGCCTGGAGTATGGGACAGGGGGCGCGAAAACTGTTTTTT. The complete variable domain, with remaining parts taken from reference TRBV30 and TRBJ1-4, reads SQTIHQWPATLVQPVGSPLSLECTVEGTSNPNLYWYRQAAGRGLQLLFYSVGIGQISSEVPQNLSASRPQDRQFILSSKKLLLSDSGFYLCAWSMGQGARKLFFGSGTQLSVL.

Only one count was recorded for this clone. V and J are TRBV5-5 and TRBJ1-5; D possibly corresponds to TRBD1 (5 bases). Germline V CDR1 and CDR2: SGHKS, YYEKEE (reference sequence). Trimming shortened V by 2 bases and J by 1 base, and 10 bases separated the two germline ends. The CDR3 covers 15 residues. In DNA, the CDR3 is TGTGCCAGCAGCTTCCGGGGCTCCAGCAATCAGCCCCAGCATTTT. It is translated as CASSFRGSSNQPQHF.

CDR3 bases: TGTGCCAGCAGTGAAAGGGAAGGGGGAAACACCATATATTTT. Protein: CASSEREGGNTIYF. This chain connects TRBV2 to TRBJ1-3; D not resolved. V gave up 2 bases and J gave up 4 bases, with 9 bases separating them. In germline, CDR1 is SNHLY, CDR2 FYNNEI. The CDR3 spans 14 residues.

V and J are TRBV14 and TRBJ2-7; no reliable D call. V was shortened by 6 bases and J by 0 bases, with 9 bases between the two germline ends. This CDR3 contains 13 residues. Germline lookup yields CDR1 SGHDN and CDR2 FVKESK. As DNA, the CDR3 is TGTGCCAGCAGAGGACCGAGCTCCTACGAGCAGTACTTC. It is translated as CASRGPSSYEQYF.

The rearrangement uses TRBV5-1 and TRBJ1-1; the D is unclear. Germline V gene data show CDR1 as SGHRS and CDR2 as YFSETQ. Trimming cost V 7 bases and J 1 base, with 11 bases left between them. The CDR3 spans 13 residues. The CDR3 DNA reads as TGCGCCAGCCACCCGGCAGGGAACACTGAAGCTTTCTTT. Translation: CASHPAGNTEAFF.

This chain links TRBV10-3 with TRBJ1-2, with unresolved D. Germline V gives CDR1 ENHRY, CDR2 SYGVKD. There are 12 residues in the CDR3. Between the trimmed V and J ends, which lost 7 bases and 1 base, there was a span of 7 bases. CDR3 DNA sequence: TGTGCCATCACTCCGGATAACTATGGCTACACCTTC. This translates into CAITPDNYGYTF.

The chain has TRBV11-2 and TRBJ1-1, with 9 positions matching TRBD1. V dropped 4 bases and J dropped 2; count of bases not matched to a gene: 8. This CDR3 spans 16 amino acids. From germline, CDR1 is SGHAT and CDR2 FQNNGV. The CDR3 sequence is CASSSAADRGNTEAFF. The CDR3 DNA is TGTGCCAGCAGCTCTGCGGCGGACAGGGGAAACACTGAAGCTTTCTTT.

This chain joins TRBV2 and TRBJ1-5; a weak D match, TRBD1 (5 bases). Trimming took off 5 bases at V and 0 bases at J, with 14 bases between the two ends. The germline CDR1 and CDR2 sequences are SNHLY and FYNNEI. The CDR3 is 16 residues long. The CDR3 here is CASSLTVSNSNQPQHF. The CDR3 region has the DNA TGTGCCAGCAGTTTGACAGTTTCTAATAGCAATCAGCCCCAGCATTTT.

The chain uses TRBV27 and TRBJ2-7; the match to TRBD2 covers 10 bases. The CDR3 loop spans 14 amino acids. With V trimmed by 5 bases and J by 3 bases, 4 bases remained unmatched. Germline lookup yields CDR1 MNHEY and CDR2 SMNVEV (reference sequence). The CDR3 sequence is CASSSGGAFYEQYF. CDR3 bases: TGTGCCAGCAGTAGCGGGGGGGCCTTCTACGAGCAGTACTTC.

CDR3 sequence: CASSQMTGARNYGYTF. CDR3 DNA sequence: TGCGCCAGCAGCCAAATGACAGGGGCGAGAAACTATGGCTACACCTTC. The chain has TRBV4-1 and TRBJ1-2, with 8 nucleotides matching TRBD1. V was pared by 2 bases and J by 2 bases, with 7 bases of the junction left unmatched. Germline-derived CDR1 and CDR2 are MGHRA and YSYEKL. The CDR3 is 16 amino acids.

V gene TRBV2 combines with J gene TRBJ2-5; D may be TRBD1 (6 bases). The CDR3 sequence is 13 residues long. From germline, CDR1 is SNHLY and CDR2 FYNNEI. Trimming pared 7 bases from V and 4 bases from J, leaving 13 bases between. The CDR3 coding sequence is TGTGCCAGCACCACAGGGATCCGAGAGACCCAGTACTTC. Its protein product is CASTTGIRETQYF.

This rearrangement joins TRBV6-6 to TRBJ1-1; a possible D gene is TRBD1 (5 bases). The CDR3 sequence is 14 residues long. Germline values: CDR1 MNHNY, CDR2 SVGAGI (reference sequence). The V and J ends lost 6 bases and 4 bases respectively, with 15 bases between them. The CDR3 DNA is TGTGCCAGCAGAGACTACCTAGGGACCACTGAAGCTTTCTTT. Protein: CASRDYLGTTEAFF.

The rearrangement joins TRBV5-6 to TRBJ2-5; 7 bases match TRBD1. V shed 2 bases, J shed 5 bases, and the junction held 3 bases outside the gene matches. The CDR3 length is 13 residues. The germline CDR1 and CDR2 sequences are SGHDT and YYEEEE. CDR3: CASSFRGLETQYF. The CDR3 nucleotides read TGTGCCAGCAGCTTCAGGGGGTTGGAGACCCAGTACTTC. The full variable domain, its missing parts supplied by reference TRBV5-6 and TRBJ2-5, is DAGVTQSPTHLIKTRGQQVTLRCSPKSGHDTVSWYQQALGQGPQFIFQYYEEEERQRGNFPDRFSGHQFPNYSSELNVNALLLGDSALYLCASSFRGLETQYFGPGTRLLVL.

V is TRBV7-9 and J is TRBJ2-1; 8 positions match TRBD1. Trimming cost V 4 bases and J 7 bases; bases outside gene matches: 15. Germline loops: CDR1 SEHNR, CDR2 FQNEAQ (reference sequence). The CDR3 sequence is 17 residues long. CDR3 DNA: TGTGCCAGCAGCTCCTACCAGGACAGGGAATTTAGAAATGAGCAGTTCTTC. Residues: CASSSYQDREFRNEQFF. The full variable domain, completed using reference TRBV7-9 and TRBJ2-1, is DTGVSQNPRHKITKRGQNVTFRCDPISEHNRLYWYRQTLGQGPEFLTYFQNEAQLEKSRLLSDRFSAERPKGSFSTLEIQRTEQGDSAMYLCASSSYQDREFRNEQFFGPGTRLTVL.

This chain connects TRBV3-1 (or the pseudogene TRBV3-2) to TRBJ1-1; 7 positions match TRBD1. Germline assignment: CDR1 LGHDT and CDR2 YNNKEL (reference sequence). Trimming took 1 base from V and 4 from J; bases not matched to a gene: 3. This CDR3 contains 14 residues. CDR3 sequence: CASSQGRGSTEAFF. Written as DNA, the CDR3 is TGTGCCAGCAGCCAAGGCAGGGGGAGCACTGAAGCTTTCTTT.

In the case of this clone: The sample holds other DNA sequences that translate to the same CDR3. The V and J genes are TRBV30 and TRBJ1-4, with D perhaps matching TRBD1 (5 bases). The CDR3 loop spans 15 amino acids. Between the trimmed V and J ends, which lost 3 bases and 3 bases, there was a span of 14 bases. The germline gives CDR1 GTSNPN, CDR2 SVGIG (reference sequence). Here the CDR3 DNA reads TGTGCCTGGAGCGTAGGGGCAGGATCTAATGAAAAACTGTTTTTT. Its translation: CAWSVGAGSNEKLFF.

The chain recombines TRBV7-2 with TRBJ1-5; the D is unclear. The germline V gene encodes CDR1 SGHTA and CDR2 FQGNSA. The CDR3 loop spans 14 amino acids. Trimming shortened V by 5 bases and J by 5 bases, and 13 bases separated the two germline ends. For the CDR3, the DNA is TGTGCCAGCAGCCGGCGGGGTCGGGATCAGCCCCAGCATTTT. Translation: CASSRRGRDQPQHF. The variable domain in full, completed from reference TRBV7-2 and TRBJ1-5, reads GAGVSQSPSNKVTEKGKDVELRCDPISGHTALYWYRQSLGQGLEFLIYFQGNSAPDKSGLPSDRFSAERTGGSVSTLTIQRTQQEDSAVYLCASSRRGRDQPQHFGDGTRLSIL.

V is TRBV18 and J is TRBJ2-7; 11 nucleotides align to TRBD2. This CDR3 region has 15 residues. CDR1 is KGHSH and CDR2 is LQKENI in the germline V gene. V lost 3 bases and J lost 6; bases outside the gene matches: 7. The CDR3 sequence is CASSPPGLAGLEQYF. As DNA, the CDR3 is TGTGCCAGCTCACCCCCCGGACTAGCGGGTCTCGAGCAGTACTTC. Full variable domain (missing parts from reference TRBV18 and TRBJ2-7): NAGVMQNPRHLVRRRGQEARLRCSPMKGHSHVYWYRQLPEEGLKFMVYLQKENIIDESGMPKERFSAEFPKEGPSILRIQQVVRGDSAAYFCASSPPGLAGLEQYFGPGTRLTVT.

This clone has a handful of counts. The chain has TRBV7-2 and TRBJ2-2; D remains unclear. The CDR3 length is 18 residues. Trimming removed 5 bases from V and 2 bases from J, with 21 bases in between. Germline loops: CDR1 SGHTA, CDR2 FQGNSA. The CDR3 region has the DNA TGTGCCAGCAGCGACGAGATTTGGCAGGAAATTAACACCGGGGAGCTGTTTTTT. The encoded protein is CASSDEIWQEINTGELFF.

The chain is built from TRBV6-5 and TRBJ1-1; 9 bases agree with TRBD1. The junction had 7 bases not matched to a gene; V was cut back by 5 bases and J by 6 bases. The CDR3 contains 14 residues. CDR1 MNHEY and CDR2 SVGAGI come from the germline V gene. CDR3 amino acids: CASSRTGGLAEAFF. CDR3 nucleotides: TGTGCCAGCAGTCGAACAGGGGGCCTGGCTGAAGCTTTCTTT.